This paragraph covers one TCR beta chain sequence. From the germline J gene comes the end of the CDR3, since the read stops 3 residues before it. The data were taken from a study of T cells in women clearing cervical HPV infection. The data were produced by immunoSEQ multiplex PCR, yet TCRdb's version contains in-frame clones alone and is incomplete. This sample carries roughly 47,000 clones, with roughly a third going to the ten biggest clones. The CDR3 contains 14 residues. The germline gives CDR1 DFQATT, CDR2 SNEGSKA (reference sequence). The J segment lost 2 bases and the V segment lost 0 bases, leaving 3 bases of the junction unmatched.

V gene TRBV20-1 combines with J gene TRBJ2-7; 8 bases are shared with TRBD2. The clonotype comes from a woman aged 18-70 years with a cervical HPV16 infection that either progressed to CIN3+ or cleared (not recorded which). The source material was blood buffy coat. The CDR3 bases that were read are TGCAGTGCTAGAGACGTAGCGGGACCCTACGAG. This encodes CSARDVAGPYE. The entire CDR3 protein is CSARDVAGPYEQYF.